What follows are 23 T cell receptor beta chains derived from one specimen sequenced in a study of T cells expressing NK-cell markers. Following a re-call of the 5' RACE reads, TCRdb has one entry per CDR3 protein and lacks DNA. Recorded for this sample: about 380,000 distinct CDR3 sequences. The source material was blood T cells: a sorted CD56 or NKG2C T cell subset, CD4+ or CD8+ T cells, or bulk PBMC T cells (not recorded which). The origin of the receptors is a man aged 18 to 69 in good health.

CDR3 sequence: CASSLGGTGFRNEQFF. The chain carries TRBV7-9 and TRBJ2-1; TCRdb indicates TRBD1, and absent DNA this call remains unverified. There are 16 residues in the CDR3. CDR1 is SEHNR and CDR2 is FQNEAQ in the germline V gene (reference sequence).

The chain employs TRBV14 and TRBJ2-7; the TCRdb call, TRBD1, lacks DNA for checking. CDR1 and CDR2 from the germline V gene are SGHDN and FVKESK. The CDR3 has 15 residues. CDR3 region: CASSRDDRGGYEQYF.

The chain has TRBV5-1 and TRBJ1-1. The CDR3 runs to 14 residues. Germline loops: CDR1 SGHRS, CDR2 YFSETQ. CDR3: CASSLSPPNTEAFF. The whole variable domain, filled in from reference TRBV5-1 and TRBJ1-1, reads KAGVTQTPRYLIKTRGQQVTLSCSPISGHRSVSWYQQTPGQGLQFLFEYFSETQRNKGNFPGRFSGRQFSNSRSEMNVSTLELGDSALYLCASSLSPPNTEAFFGQGTRLTVV.

The chain has TRBV23-1 and TRBJ1-5; TCRdb indicates TRBD1, and absent DNA this call remains unverified. TRBV23-1 is classed as an ORF, of uncertain function. The length of the CDR3 is 15 residues. The CDR3: CASSQSATGNQPQHF.

The chain couples TRBV29-1 to TRBJ1-5. Germline loops: CDR1 SQVTM, CDR2 ANQGSEA. The CDR3 spans 13 residues. The CDR3 protein is CSVEVGSNQPQHF. Filled out from reference TRBV29-1 and TRBJ1-5, the complete variable domain reads SAVISQKPSRDICQRGTSLTIQCQVDSQVTMMFWYRQQPGQSLTLIATANQGSEATYESGFVIDKFPISRPNLTFSTLTVSNMSPEDSSIYLCSVEVGSNQPQHFGDGTRLSIL.

V usage is TRBV14 and J usage is TRBJ2-2; without DNA, the TCRdb call of TRBD1 cannot be checked. Per the germline V gene, CDR1 is SGHDN and CDR2 is FVKESK. The CDR3 has 19 amino acids. CDR3 protein: CASSLKIRRGHANTGELFF.

V is TRBV4-2 and J is TRBJ2-1. This CDR3 region has 15 residues. Germline CDR1 is LGHNA and CDR2 is YNFKEQ. The CDR3 reads CASSQASASYNEQFF.

The genes are TRBV5-6 and TRBJ2-7; TCRdb names TRBD1, which stays unverified in the absence of DNA. The CDR3 is 14 amino acids. Germline V gene lookup returns CDR1 SGHDT and CDR2 YYEEEE. The CDR3 protein is CASSRRGTAYEQYF.

The genes are TRBV20-1 and TRBJ2-7. The CDR3 spans 13 residues. Germline-derived CDR1 and CDR2 are DFQATT and SNEGSKA (reference sequence). CDR3 protein: CSAERQGPYEQYF.

The chain couples TRBV5-1 to TRBJ2-7; TCRdb returns TRBD1, unconfirmable since there is no DNA. The CDR3 spans 15 residues. Germline V gene data show CDR1 as SGHRS and CDR2 as YFSETQ. CDR3 sequence reads: CASSRNPAGDYEQYF. Variable domain in full (rest from reference TRBV5-1 and TRBJ2-7): KAGVTQTPRYLIKTRGQQVTLSCSPISGHRSVSWYQQTPGQGLQFLFEYFSETQRNKGNFPGRFSGRQFSNSRSEMNVSTLELGDSALYLCASSRNPAGDYEQYFGPGTRLTVT.

The chain carries TRBV7-9 and TRBJ2-5; the TCRdb call, TRBD2, lacks DNA for checking. The CDR3 consists of 13 residues. Germline lookup yields CDR1 SEHNR and CDR2 FQNEAQ (reference sequence). The CDR3 loop reads CASSKLVSETQYF.

This rearrangement joins TRBV7-8 to TRBJ2-7. The CDR3 covers 15 residues. Per the germline V gene, CDR1 is SGHVS and CDR2 is FQNEAQ. CDR3: CASSLEVLRRPQQYF.

V is TRBV6-4 and J is TRBJ2-1; TCRdb's D call, TRBD2, is unchecked because there is no DNA. The CDR3 consists of 16 residues. In germline, CDR1 is MRHNA, CDR2 SNTAGT. Here the CDR3 reads CASSESGLTPYNEQFF.

The chain employs TRBV7-6 and TRBJ2-3; no DNA is available, so the TRBD2 call from TCRdb remains unchecked. CDR3 size: 14 residues. Germline assignment: CDR1 SGHVS and CDR2 FNYEAQ. The CDR3 reads CASSMRGAEDTQYF.

CDR3 loop: CASSRAGTGRNTEAFF. This chain joins TRBV4-1 and TRBJ1-1; as DNA is missing, the TRBD1 call by TCRdb cannot be tested. This CDR3 comprises 16 residues. Germline CDR1 MGHRA, CDR2 YSYEKL.

This rearrangement joins TRBV19 to TRBJ2-3; the D call of TRBD1 rests on TCRdb alone, since no DNA is present to check it. The CDR3 length is 15 residues. Germline V gene lookup returns CDR1 LNHDA and CDR2 SQIVND (reference sequence). This CDR3 is CASSRGQGATDTQYF. Together with reference TRBV19 and TRBJ2-3, the CDR3 gives the full variable domain: DGGITQSPKYLFRKEGQNVTLSCEQNLNHDAMYWYRQDPGQGLRLIYYSQIVNDFQKGDIAEGYSVSREKKESFPLTVTSAQKNPTAFYLCASSRGQGATDTQYFGPGTRLTVL.

The rearrangement links TRBV12-3 or TRBV12-4 to TRBJ2-1; TCRdb calls TRBD1, which cannot be checked without DNA. The CDR3 has 15 residues. The CDR3 region is CASSSTPTGWGEQFF.

The rearrangement joins TRBV7-3 to TRBJ2-7. This CDR3 has 14 residues. Germline V gene sequence: CDR1 SGHTA, CDR2 FQGTGA. The CDR3 protein is CASSLLDVSYEQYF.

The rearrangement links TRBV6-2 or TRBV6-3 to TRBJ2-1; TCRdb outputs TRBD2, but without DNA this stays unchecked. This CDR3 contains 13 residues. Germline V CDR1 and CDR2: MNHEY, SVGEGT. The CDR3 sequence: CASSLLRGSQKFF.

This chain joins TRBV11-2 and TRBJ2-7; TCRdb selects TRBD1, and the lack of DNA leaves this call unchecked. Germline CDR1 reads SGHAT; CDR2 reads FQNNGV. The CDR3 length is 14 residues. This CDR3 reads CASRETGRGYEQYF.

V gene TRBV5-1 combines with J gene TRBJ2-6. CDR3 length: 17 residues. The V gene's germline CDR1 is SGHRS and CDR2 YFSETQ. CDR3 sequence reads: CASSWNLDGSGANVLTF.

The rearrangement joins TRBV5-1 to TRBJ2-5; there is no DNA to check the TCRdb D call of TRBD2. CDR3 length: 21 residues. CDR1 and CDR2 (germline): SGHRS, YFSETQ. The CDR3 region is CASSLAEVRGAGGSWQETQYF.

The chain has TRBV6-5 and TRBJ1-4; TCRdb proposes TRBD1, but this gene call is untestable without DNA. Germline values: CDR1 MNHEY, CDR2 SVGAGI. This CDR3 spans 15 amino acids. The CDR3: CASSYSGGRSEKLFF.